Presented here are 5 T cell receptor beta chains from one specimen sequenced in a study of CD8+ T cells in alopecia areata. As to treatment: oral pan-JAK inhibitor, 5-10 mg twice daily. RNA extraction was followed by reverse transcription into cDNA, which acted as the sequencing template. Assay used: immunoSEQ multiplex PCR; TCRdb lists only in-frame clones, some missing. This table holds about 74,000 clones, 29% found once. This sample comprised CD8+ T cells sorted from blood, obtained at week 4, from a patient treated with tofacitinib. These receptors were collected from a human donor with alopecia areata.

Many counts were recorded for this clone. The V call is TRBV2, the J call TRBJ1-1, with D unresolved. The CDR3 extends over 12 amino acids. Trimming left V 6 bases short and J 10 bases short, with 15 bases between. The V gene's germline CDR1 is SNHLY and CDR2 FYNNEI. The DNA for the CDR3 is TGTGCCAGCAGGCAACCCGGCGCCGGAGCTTTCTTT. The encoded protein is CASRQPGAGAFF. Full variable domain (missing parts from reference TRBV2 and TRBJ1-1): EPEVTQTPSHQVTQMGQEVILRCVPISNHLYFYWYRQILGQKVEFLVSFYNNEISEKSEIFDDQFSVERPDGSNFTLKIRSTKLEDSAMYFCASRQPGAGAFFGQGTRLTVV.

There are many counts of this clone. The chain joins TRBV16 to TRBJ1-1; no clear D gene. The V and J ends lost 0 bases and 8 bases respectively, with 7 bases between them. The length of the CDR3 is 12 residues. Germline V CDR1 and CDR2: KGHSY, FQNENV. CDR3 sequence reads: CASSQSMAEAFF. In DNA, the CDR3 is TGTGCCAGCAGCCAATCGATGGCCGAAGCTTTCTTT.

This clone turned up a few times. The chain joins TRBV29-1 to TRBJ2-2, with 9 bases fitting TRBD1. V dropped 6 bases and J dropped 7; count of bases not matched to a gene: 15. CDR3 size: 16 residues. The germline CDR1 and CDR2 sequences are SQVTM and ANQGSEA. CDR3 coding DNA: TGCAGCGTATACCCCCGGGACAGGGTACATGACGGGGAGCTGTTTTTT. This sequence encodes CSVYPRDRVHDGELFF.

This rearrangement joins TRBV30 to TRBJ2-7; 8 bases align to TRBD1. The CDR3 has 10 amino acids. Germline V lookup: CDR1 GTSNPN, CDR2 SVGIG (reference sequence). J was trimmed by 5 bases and V by 8 bases; bases with no gene match: 2. CDR3 residues: CAADRDEQYF. Here the CDR3 DNA reads TGTGCCGCGGACAGGGACGAGCAGTACTTC.

This clone appeared a few times. This chain connects TRBV7-8 to TRBJ2-1; 11 bases line up with TRBD2. Germline V CDR1 and CDR2: SGHVS, FQNEAQ. This CDR3 region has 17 residues. The trim removed 2 bases at V and 1 base at J, leaving 4 bases unmatched. The CDR3 loop reads CASSLIAGGGSYNEQFF. CDR3 nucleotide sequence: TGTGCCAGCAGCTTAATAGCGGGAGGGGGGTCCTACAATGAGCAGTTCTTC.